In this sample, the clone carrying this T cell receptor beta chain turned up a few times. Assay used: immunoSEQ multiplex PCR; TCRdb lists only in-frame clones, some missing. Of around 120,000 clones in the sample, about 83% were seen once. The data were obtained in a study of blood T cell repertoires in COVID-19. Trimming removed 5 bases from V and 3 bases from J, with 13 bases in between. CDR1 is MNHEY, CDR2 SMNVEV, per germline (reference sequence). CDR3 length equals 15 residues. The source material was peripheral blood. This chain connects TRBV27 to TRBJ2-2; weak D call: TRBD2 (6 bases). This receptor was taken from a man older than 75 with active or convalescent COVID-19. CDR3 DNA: TGTGCCAGCAGTCCGGGGACTTCCTACACCGGGGAGCTGTTTTTT. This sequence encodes CASSPGTSYTGELFF.